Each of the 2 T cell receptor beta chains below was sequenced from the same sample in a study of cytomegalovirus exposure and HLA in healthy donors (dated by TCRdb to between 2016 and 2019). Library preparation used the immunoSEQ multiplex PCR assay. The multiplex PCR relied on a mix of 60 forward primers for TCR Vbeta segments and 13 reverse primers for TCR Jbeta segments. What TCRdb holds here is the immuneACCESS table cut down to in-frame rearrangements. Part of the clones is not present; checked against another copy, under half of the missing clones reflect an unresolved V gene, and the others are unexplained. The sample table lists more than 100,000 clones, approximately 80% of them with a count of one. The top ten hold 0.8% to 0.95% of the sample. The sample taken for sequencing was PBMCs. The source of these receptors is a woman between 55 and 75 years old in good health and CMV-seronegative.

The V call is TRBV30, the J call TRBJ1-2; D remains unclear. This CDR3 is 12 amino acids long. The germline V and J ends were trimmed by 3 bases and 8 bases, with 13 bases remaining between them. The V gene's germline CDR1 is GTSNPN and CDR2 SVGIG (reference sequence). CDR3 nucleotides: TGTGCCTGGAGCCGTCGTCTGGAGGGCTACACCTTC. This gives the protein CAWSRRLEGYTF. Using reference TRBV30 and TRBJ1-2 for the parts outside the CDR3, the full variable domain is SQTIHQWPATLVQPVGSPLSLECTVEGTSNPNLYWYRQAAGRGLQLLFYSVGIGQISSEVPQNLSASRPQDRQFILSSKKLLLSDSGFYLCAWSRRLEGYTFGSGTRLTVV.

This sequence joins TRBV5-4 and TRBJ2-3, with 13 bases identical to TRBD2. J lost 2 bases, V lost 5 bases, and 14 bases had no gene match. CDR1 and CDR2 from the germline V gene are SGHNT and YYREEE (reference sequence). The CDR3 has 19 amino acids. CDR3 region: CASSGVGLAGVRVTDTQYF. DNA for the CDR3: TGTGCCAGCAGTGGTGTAGGACTAGCGGGAGTAAGAGTCACAGATACGCAGTATTTT.